This T cell receptor (beta chain) was found in a study of cytomegalovirus exposure and HLA in healthy donors. For the study at large: The early release's HLA-typed donors yielded roughly 85 million unique TCRs. Study-level findings and limits: Likely technical artifact: a cluster of highly shared sequence variants.

Donors were nominally healthy when sampled, though unrecorded immune exposures were likely. A remark on this clone: Antigen unknown.

The PCR contained 60 Vbeta and 13 Jbeta primers. This table comes from immunoSEQ multiplex PCR, and its TCRdb copy is limited to in-frame clones, with some not included. The sample lists around 200,000 clones, approximately 80% occurring once. Between the trimmed V and J ends, which lost 0 bases and 3 bases, there was a span of 6 bases. The CDR3 runs 14 residues. CDR1 MNHNS and CDR2 SASEGT come from the germline V gene. The chain uses TRBV6-1 and TRBJ1-3, with TRBD1 as a possible D gene (6 bases). This TCR derives from a girl aged 2 to 10 in good health and CMV-seronegative. The sample taken for sequencing was PBMCs. The DNA of the CDR3 is TGTGCCAGCAGTGAAGCACAGGGTGGAAACACCATATATTTT. Translation: CASSEAQGGNTIYF.